The 23 T cell receptor beta chains reported below all come from one sample, sequenced in a study of T-cell memory formation after mild COVID-19. Using its own MiXCR run on the 5' RACE reads, TCRdb lists one record per CDR3 protein. The sample yields 270,000 or so distinct CDR3 sequences, 15% to 20% seen once. Sample: PBMCs or a T cell subset sorted from them (not recorded which). The receptors originated from a man aged 18 to 30 who had mild COVID-19 (a few samples of this study predate the infection). Cell type and time point are not known.

The chain joins TRBV11-2 to TRBJ1-2, with 10 nucleotides matching TRBD1. The CDR3 totals 16 residues. Per the germline V gene, CDR1 is SGHAT and CDR2 is FQNNGV. V shed 3 bases and J 6 bases; nucleotides not matched to a gene: 10. CDR3 sequence reads: CASSLPWGQGRDGYTF. The CDR3 nucleotides are TGTGCCAGCAGCTTGCCTTGGGGACAGGGGCGCGATGGCTACACCTTC.

V usage is TRBV7-2 and J usage is TRBJ2-1; 10 bases map to TRBD1. The CDR3 length is 15 residues. V shed 5 bases, J shed 5 bases, and the junction held 6 bases outside the gene matches. CDR1 is SGHTA, CDR2 FQGNSA, per germline. For the CDR3, the DNA is TGTGCCAGCAGCCGGGACAGGGGCTCACACAATGAGCAGTTCTTC. It yields the protein CASSRDRGSHNEQFF.

This clonotype has only a few counts. The chain joins TRBV20-1 to TRBJ2-7; either TRBD1 or TRBD2 may fit D (6 bases each). Germline assignment: CDR1 DFQATT and CDR2 SNEGSKA (reference sequence). There are 11 residues in the CDR3. V was shortened by 3 bases and J by 9 bases, with 12 bases between the two germline ends. This CDR3 is CSASIEGGQYF. The CDR3 DNA follows: TGCAGTGCTAGTATTGAGGGGGGGCAGTACTTC.

This rearrangement joins TRBV27 to TRBJ1-1; D is possibly TRBD1 (6 bases). Germline V gene lookup returns CDR1 MNHEY and CDR2 SMNVEV (reference sequence). V lost 5 bases to trimming and J lost 4 bases, with 17 bases between them. This CDR3 spans 15 amino acids. The CDR3 DNA sequence: TGTGCCAGCAGTCCACAGGGTTGGGAGGGCACTGAAGCTTTCTTT. It yields the protein CASSPQGWEGTEAFF.

The chain employs TRBV4-1 and TRBJ2-5, with TRBD2 matching 8 bases. This CDR3 is 18 amino acids long. CDR1 and CDR2 from the germline V gene are MGHRA and YSYEKL. V shed 1 base, J shed 4 bases, and the junction held 14 bases outside the gene matches. CDR3 sequence: CASSQATLGGGPSETQYF. Here the CDR3 DNA reads TGCGCCAGCAGCCAAGCGACCCTCGGCGGGGGGCCCTCAGAGACCCAGTACTTC.

The chain employs TRBV3-1 and TRBJ1-1; maybe TRBD1 (6 bases). Germline V gives CDR1 LGHDT, CDR2 YNNKEL (reference sequence). Trimming took off 3 bases at V and 3 bases at J, with 14 bases between the two ends. The CDR3 length is 15 residues. CDR3 amino acids: CASSQRSSGDTEAFF. The CDR3 coding sequence is TGTGCCAGCAGCCAGAGATCCTCAGGGGACACTGAAGCTTTCTTT.

This clonotype has just a few counts. The chain is built from TRBV12-3 or TRBV12-4 and TRBJ2-7; D is possibly TRBD2 (5 bases). Deletions cut 0 bases from V and 0 bases from J, with 6 bases between. This CDR3 contains 14 residues. In nucleotides, the CDR3 is TGTGCCAGCAGTTTAGCTGAGGGCTCCTACGAGCAGTACGTC. This translates into CASSLAEGSYEQYV.

In DNA, the CDR3 is TGTGCCAGCAGCCAAGTCCCGCCAGGCGAGCAGTACTTC. This codes for CASSQVPPGEQYF. The gene calls are TRBV3-1 and TRBJ2-7; D unclear. Germline V lookup: CDR1 LGHDT, CDR2 YNNKEL (reference sequence). Trimming left V 1 base short and J 6 bases short, with 10 bases between. This CDR3 has 13 amino acids.

This clonotype was observed a few times. V and J are TRBV7-2 and TRBJ2-3; a weak D match, TRBD2 (7 bases). The CDR3 has 14 amino acids. The V end lost 5 bases, the J end lost 5 bases, and 14 bases lay between the germline ends. Germline CDR1 and CDR2: SGHTA and FQGNSA. In DNA, the CDR3 is TGTGCCAGCAGCACTGGGGGGGCCGAAGATACGCAGTATTTT. This gives the protein CASSTGGAEDTQYF.

V usage is TRBV7-2 and J usage is TRBJ2-2, with 7 positions matching TRBD2. Germline CDR1 reads SGHTA; CDR2 reads FQGNSA. V was clipped by 1 base and J by 6 bases; unmatched bases: 8. This CDR3 contains 16 residues. CDR3 nucleotide sequence: TGTGCCAGCAGCTTAGGCCCAGCGGGGATGTCCGGGGAGCTGTTTTTT. This sequence encodes CASSLGPAGMSGELFF. Filled out from reference TRBV7-2 and TRBJ2-2, the complete variable domain reads GAGVSQSPSNKVTEKGKDVELRCDPISGHTALYWYRQSLGQGLEFLIYFQGNSAPDKSGLPSDRFSAERTGGSVSTLTIQRTQQEDSAVYLCASSLGPAGMSGELFFGEGSRLTVL.

The chain carries TRBV15 and TRBJ2-3; TRBD1 aligns across 7 bases. V was clipped by 2 bases and J by 2 bases; unmatched bases: 4. Germline V gene sequence: CDR1 LNHNV, CDR2 YYDKDF (reference sequence). The CDR3 sequence is 15 residues long. The CDR3 loop reads CATSRRGQTTDTQYF. The DNA for the CDR3 is TGTGCCACCAGCAGACGGGGACAGACCACAGATACGCAGTATTTT.

The chain is built from TRBV4-3 and TRBJ2-2; a possible D gene is TRBD2 (5 bases). There are 16 residues in the CDR3. With 1 base removed from V and 5 bases from J, the gap between germline ends came to 14 bases. Germline V gene sequence: CDR1 LGHNA, CDR2 YSLEER. Here the CDR3 DNA reads TGCGCCAGCAGCCAAGGAAGGTCAGGAGGAACCGGGGAGCTGTTTTTT. It translates to CASSQGRSGGTGELFF.

The chain combines TRBV5-1 with TRBJ2-5; 16 bases agree with TRBD2. CDR1 SGHRS and CDR2 YFSETQ come from the germline V gene. The V segment lost 4 bases and the J segment 5 bases; nucleotides outside the gene matches: 5. CDR3 length: 16 residues. CDR3: CASSTGTSGGGETQYF. CDR3 nucleotides: TGCGCCAGCAGCACCGGGACTAGCGGGGGGGGTGAGACCCAGTACTTC.

This clonotype was seen a few times. The V and J genes are TRBV20-1 and TRBJ1-6; D is perhaps TRBD1 (5 bases). Germline V CDR1 and CDR2: DFQATT, SNEGSKA (reference sequence). The ends were cut back, 5 bases at V and 6 bases at J, with 17 bases in the middle. The CDR3 covers 15 residues. DNA of the CDR3: TGCAGTGCTCGGGGAGCGGGACTGACTAATTCACCCCTCCACTTT. Encoded protein: CSARGAGLTNSPLHF.

The V and J genes are TRBV2 and TRBJ2-3; D call uncertain. Trimming stripped 10 bases from V and 0 bases from J, with 17 bases between. From germline, CDR1 is SNHLY and CDR2 FYNNEI. The CDR3 loop spans 15 amino acids. The CDR3 nucleotides read TGTGCCACCATGGGGTTAGCAGCGAGCACAGATACGCAGTATTTT. The encoded protein is CATMGLAASTDTQYF.

This clonotype came up once. The V and J genes are TRBV28 and TRBJ1-6, with 9 bases fitting TRBD1. There are 15 residues in the CDR3. Trimming at V came to 6 bases and at J to 7 bases, leaving 7 bases not matched to a gene. From germline, CDR1 is MDHEN and CDR2 SYDVKM. The CDR3 bases are TGTGCCAGCAGATTCCGGGACAGGGCAAATTCACCCCTCCACTTT. Residues: CASRFRDRANSPLHF. The entire variable domain, with the rest obtained from reference TRBV28 and TRBJ1-6, is as follows: DVKVTQSSRYLVKRTGEKVFLECVQDMDHENMFWYRQDPGLGLRLIYFSYDVKMKEKGDIPEGYSVSREKKERFSLILESASTNQTSMYLCASRFRDRANSPLHFGNGTRLTVT.

This clonotype was found many times. This chain links TRBV5-8 with TRBJ2-3; D might be TRBD2 (5 bases). The CDR3 has 14 amino acids. V was clipped by 1 base and J by 1 base, with 7 bases between them. The germline CDR1 and CDR2 sequences are SGHTS and YDEGEE. For the CDR3, the DNA is TGTGCCAGCAGCTTGTGGCGGGGCACAGATACGCAGTATTTT. The encoded protein is CASSLWRGTDTQYF.

This rearrangement joins TRBV4-3 to TRBJ2-1; TRBD1 might be the D (5 bases). The CDR3 is made up of 14 amino acids. Trimming stripped 0 bases from V and 10 bases from J, with 13 bases between. Germline V lookup: CDR1 LGHNA, CDR2 YSLEER. This chain's CDR3 is CASSQEDLGAEQFF. In DNA, the CDR3 is TGCGCCAGCAGCCAAGAGGATCTAGGGGCAGAGCAGTTCTTC.

This clonotype was observed a single time. This chain links TRBV7-2 with TRBJ2-1, with 12 bases identical to TRBD2. V was pared by 5 bases and J by 10 bases, with 9 bases of the junction left unmatched. CDR1 and CDR2 (germline): SGHTA, FQGNSA. The CDR3 is 15 amino acids. CDR3 nucleotide sequence: TGTGCCAGCAGCCGTACTAGCGGGGGGACCCTCGAGCAGTTCTTC. Its translation: CASSRTSGGTLEQFF.

V is TRBV7-2 and J is TRBJ1-1, with D tentatively TRBD1 (5 bases). The germline gives CDR1 SGHTA, CDR2 FQGNSA. The ends were cut back, 5 bases at V and 0 bases at J, with 10 bases in the middle. The CDR3 runs 14 residues. The CDR3 sequence is CASSPGRLNTEAFF. CDR3 nucleotide sequence: TGTGCCAGCAGCCCGGGACGGCTGAACACTGAAGCTTTCTTT.

The V gene is TRBV9, the J gene TRBJ1-1, with 7 bases identical to TRBD1. J was trimmed by 1 base and V by 4 bases; bases with no gene match: 7. CDR3 size: 15 residues. Germline loops: CDR1 SGDLS, CDR2 YYNGEE. In DNA form, the CDR3 reads TGTGCCAGCAGCCGACAGGGTGCCTCGAACACTGAAGCTTTCTTT. Translating gives CASSRQGASNTEAFF.

This chain connects TRBV7-6 to TRBJ2-3; the match to TRBD1 covers 11 bases. The junction had 14 bases not matched to a gene; V was cut back by 6 bases and J by 6 bases. The CDR3 loop spans 17 amino acids. Germline lookup yields CDR1 SGHVS and CDR2 FNYEAQ. The CDR3 region has the DNA TGTGCCAGCAGACAGCTCCCTGGACAGGGGGCCAGCGATACGCAGTATTTT. Protein: CASRQLPGQGASDTQYF.

Only a few counts were recorded for this clonotype. J is TRBJ2-1 and V is TRBV5-6; 9 positions match TRBD2. Germline values: CDR1 SGHDT, CDR2 YYEEEE. This CDR3 spans 15 amino acids. The ends lost 1 base at V and 2 bases at J; junction bases unmatched: 1. The CDR3, as DNA: TGTGCCAGCAGCTTGCGCGGGGGGGCCTACAATGAGCAGTTCTTC. It is translated as CASSLRGGAYNEQFF.